This T cell receptor beta chain stems from a study of cytomegalovirus exposure and HLA in healthy donors. A multiplex PCR was run with 60 Vbeta primers and 13 Jbeta primers. Profiled with immunoSEQ multiplex PCR; TCRdb holds only in-frame clones, not every one. The table shows about 98,000 clones, with about 83% occurring only once. The sequencing sample was made of PBMCs. This TCR derives from a man in his sixties in good health and CMV-seropositive.

CDR3 DNA: TGTGCCAGCAGTAGGGGCCGTGGGCAGCGCTACGAGCAGTACTTC. Encoded protein: CASSRGRGQRYEQYF. The chain is built from TRBV27 and TRBJ2-7; TRBD1 might be the D (5 bases). The CDR3 is 15 amino acids. With 5 bases removed from V and 3 bases from J, the gap between germline ends came to 17 bases. Germline loops: CDR1 MNHEY, CDR2 SMNVEV (reference sequence).